This T cell receptor beta chain was identified in a study of blood T cell repertoires in COVID-19. Overall study context: T cells, B-cell-depleted T cells, or PBMCs supplied cDNA or gDNA.

This clone was seen once. V dropped 2 bases and J dropped 7; count of bases not matched to a gene: 4. Per the germline V gene, CDR1 is SQVTM and CDR2 is ANQGSEA. This CDR3 spans 15 amino acids. Study processing details: Amplification from reference gene primers served as the basis for estimated nucleated cell counts. The assay was immunoSEQ multiplex PCR, and TCRdb's table has in-frame clones only and misses some. That table is the source of V, J and clone size, and D and trimming were worked out from the DNA. The sample yields some 10,000 clones, 75% to 90% seen once. Sequencing was carried out using peripheral blood. The rearrangement links TRBV29-1 to TRBJ2-2, with 13 bases that match TRBD2. This sequence originates from a human donor in a cohort sampled during active COVID-19. The CDR3 DNA follows: TGCAGCGTTGAACGACTAGCGGGAGGTGGCGGGGAGCTGTTTTTT. Translation: CSVERLAGGGGELFF.